Included here is one T cell receptor beta chain sequence, with context. These data come from a study of cytotoxic CD8 clonotypes in ibrutinib-treated CLL. Repertoires were generated with immunoSEQ multiplex PCR, while TCRdb's copy carries only in-frame clones and drops some. The sample records 100,000 to 150,000 clones, 70% to 90% being singletons. The clonotype was recovered from a human donor with chronic lymphocytic leukemia. The starting material was PBMCs, obtained after 24 months of ibrutinib treatment.

The CDR3, as DNA: TGTGCCAGCAGCTTAGGGATGGCGCAGGGGGGTGGCTACACCTTC. It specifies CASSLGMAQGGGYTF. The chain is built from TRBV7-2 and TRBJ1-2, with TRBD1 matching over 7 bases. From germline, CDR1 is SGHTA and CDR2 FQGNSA. J lost 7 bases, V lost 1 base, and 9 bases had no gene match. The CDR3 spans 15 residues. Together with reference TRBV7-2 and TRBJ1-2, the CDR3 gives the full variable domain: GAGVSQSPSNKVTEKGKDVELRCDPISGHTALYWYRQSLGQGLEFLIYFQGNSAPDKSGLPSDRFSAERTGGSVSTLTIQRTQQEDSAVYLCASSLGMAQGGGYTFGSGTRLTVV.